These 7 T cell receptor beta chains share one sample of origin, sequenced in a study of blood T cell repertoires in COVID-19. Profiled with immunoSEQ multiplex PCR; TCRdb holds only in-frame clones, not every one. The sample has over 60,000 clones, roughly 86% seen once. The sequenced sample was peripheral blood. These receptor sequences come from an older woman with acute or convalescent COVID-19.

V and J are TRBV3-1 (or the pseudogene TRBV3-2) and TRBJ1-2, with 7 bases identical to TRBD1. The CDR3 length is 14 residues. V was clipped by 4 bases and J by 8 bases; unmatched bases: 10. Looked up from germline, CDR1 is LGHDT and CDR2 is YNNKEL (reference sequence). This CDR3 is CASSPHDRAGGYTF. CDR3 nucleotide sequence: TGTGCCAGCAGCCCGCACGACAGGGCAGGGGGCTACACCTTC.

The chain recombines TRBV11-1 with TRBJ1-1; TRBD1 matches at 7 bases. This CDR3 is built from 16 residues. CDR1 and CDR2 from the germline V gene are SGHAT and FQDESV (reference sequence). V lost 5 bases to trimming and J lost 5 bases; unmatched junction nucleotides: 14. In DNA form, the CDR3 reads TGTGCCAGCAGCCATCGGGACAGCCCCGTCGGGACTGAAGCTTTCTTT. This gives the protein CASSHRDSPVGTEAFF.

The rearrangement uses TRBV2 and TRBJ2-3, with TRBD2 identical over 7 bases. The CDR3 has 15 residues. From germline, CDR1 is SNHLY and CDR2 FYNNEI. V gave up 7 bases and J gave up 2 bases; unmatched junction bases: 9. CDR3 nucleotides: TGTGCCAGCACCCAAAGGCGGGGGACCACAGATACGCAGTATTTT. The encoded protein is CASTQRRGTTDTQYF.

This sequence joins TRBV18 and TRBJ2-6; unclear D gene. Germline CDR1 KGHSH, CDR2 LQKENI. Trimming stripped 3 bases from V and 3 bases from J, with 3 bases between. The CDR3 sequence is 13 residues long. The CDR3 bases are TGTGCCAGCTCACCCGGTGGGGCCAACGTCCTGACTTTC. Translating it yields CASSPGGANVLTF.

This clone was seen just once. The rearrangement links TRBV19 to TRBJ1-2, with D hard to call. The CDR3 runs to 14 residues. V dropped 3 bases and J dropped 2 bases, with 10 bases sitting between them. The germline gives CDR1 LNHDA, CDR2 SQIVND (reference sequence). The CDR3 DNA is TGTGCCAGTAGTATGAATGGCCGAAACTATGGCTACACCTTC. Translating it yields CASSMNGRNYGYTF.

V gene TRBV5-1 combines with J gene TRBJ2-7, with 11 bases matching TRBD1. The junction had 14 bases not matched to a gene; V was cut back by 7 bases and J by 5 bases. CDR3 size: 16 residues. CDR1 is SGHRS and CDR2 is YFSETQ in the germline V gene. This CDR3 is CASDHRRTGGSHEQYF. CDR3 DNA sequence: TGCGCCAGCGACCACCGGCGGACAGGGGGCTCTCACGAGCAGTACTTC. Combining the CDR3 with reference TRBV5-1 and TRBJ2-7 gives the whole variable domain KAGVTQTPRYLIKTRGQQVTLSCSPISGHRSVSWYQQTPGQGLQFLFEYFSETQRNKGNFPGRFSGRQFSNSRSEMNVSTLELGDSALYLCASDHRRTGGSHEQYFGPGTRLTVT.

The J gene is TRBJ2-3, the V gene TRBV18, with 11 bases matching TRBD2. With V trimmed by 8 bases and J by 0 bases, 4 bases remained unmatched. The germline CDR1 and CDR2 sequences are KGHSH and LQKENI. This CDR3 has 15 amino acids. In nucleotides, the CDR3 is TGTGCCAGCGGACCTAGCGGGGGGAGCACAGATACGCAGTATTTT. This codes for CASGPSGGSTDTQYF.